What follows are 21 T cell receptor beta chains derived from one specimen sequenced in a study of shared clonotypes between healthy human individuals. The protocol was immunoSEQ multiplex PCR, while the TCRdb copy is restricted to in-frame clones and leaves out a portion. The repertoire consists of roughly 300,000 clones, with around 70% occurring once and the leading ten covering 8% to 13%. Sequencing was performed on memory CD4+ T cells sorted from blood. Documented subset: CD45RA-negative fraction. These receptors were obtained from a man aged 25 to 40 in good health.

The rearrangement links TRBV19 to TRBJ2-4; 7 nucleotides match TRBD2. Germline V lookup: CDR1 LNHDA, CDR2 SQIVND (reference sequence). Trimming cost V 1 base and J 1 base; bases outside gene matches: 16. CDR3 size: 20 residues. The CDR3 nucleotides read TGTGCCAGTAGTATAGTAGGAAAGCGGGAAGATGGGAGGGCCAAAAACATTCAGTACTTC. Its translation: CASSIVGKREDGRAKNIQYF. The full variable domain, completed using reference TRBV19 and TRBJ2-4, is DGGITQSPKYLFRKEGQNVTLSCEQNLNHDAMYWYRQDPGQGLRLIYYSQIVNDFQKGDIAEGYSVSREKKESFPLTVTSAQKNPTAFYLCASSIVGKREDGRAKNIQYFGAGTRLSVL.

V gene TRBV6-4 combines with J gene TRBJ2-1, with TRBD2 matching 13 bases. The junction had 15 bases not matched to a gene; V was cut back by 5 bases and J by 8 bases. The CDR3 is 18 amino acids. The germline V gene has CDR1 MRHNA and CDR2 SNTAGT. In nucleotides, the CDR3 is TGTGCCAGCAGTTCCCGCCCCCGACTAGCGGGAGGAGGGGATGAGCAGTTCTTC. This encodes CASSSRPRLAGGGDEQFF.

This clone was seen a single time. The chain combines TRBV7-9 with TRBJ2-5; a weak D match, TRBD2 (6 bases). Looked up from germline, CDR1 is SEHNR and CDR2 is FQNEAQ (reference sequence). This CDR3 is 14 amino acids long. The V gene lost 6 bases and the J gene lost 2 bases, with 13 bases spanning the gap. The CDR3 sequence is CASRFSSGQETQYF. CDR3 in DNA: TGTGCCAGCAGATTTAGTAGCGGACAAGAGACCCAGTACTTC. Full variable domain (outside the CDR3, taken from reference TRBV7-9 and TRBJ2-5): DTGVSQNPRHKITKRGQNVTFRCDPISEHNRLYWYRQTLGQGPEFLTYFQNEAQLEKSRLLSDRFSAERPKGSFSTLEIQRTEQGDSAMYLCASRFSSGQETQYFGPGTRLLVL.

The J gene is TRBJ2-2, the V gene TRBV4-1, with D hard to call. The length of the CDR3 is 17 residues. Deletions cut 5 bases from V and 4 bases from J, with 20 bases between. From germline, CDR1 is MGHRA and CDR2 YSYEKL. CDR3 nucleotide sequence: TGCGCCAGCAGCTTCTCCGACCCCGGCTTGGGCACCGGGGAGCTGTTTTTT. The encoded protein is CASSFSDPGLGTGELFF.

The chain joins TRBV28 to TRBJ1-2, with no clear D. Looked up from germline, CDR1 is MDHEN and CDR2 is SYDVKM. Trimming stripped 4 bases from V and 4 bases from J, with 19 bases between. The CDR3 contains 16 residues. The CDR3 protein is CASSSYIASGGYGYTF. As DNA, the CDR3 is TGTGCCAGCAGTTCTTATATAGCGTCGGGAGGCTATGGCTACACCTTC.

In its sample, this clone was seen once. V and J are TRBV4-1 and TRBJ2-1; D is undetermined. Germline V CDR1 and CDR2: MGHRA, YSYEKL. The CDR3 loop spans 13 amino acids. The germline V and J ends were trimmed by 1 base and 4 bases, with 5 bases remaining between them. The CDR3 here is CASSQVSYNEQFF. CDR3 nucleotide sequence: TGCGCCAGCAGCCAAGTTTCTTACAATGAGCAGTTCTTC.

The V and J genes are TRBV28 and TRBJ1-1; no clear D gene. Trimming took 8 bases from V and 1 from J, leaving 11 bases between them. The CDR3 spans 13 residues. Germline CDR1 reads MDHEN; CDR2 reads SYDVKM. The CDR3 DNA sequence: TGTGCCAGCCACCCTCCTACGAACACTGAAGCTTTCTTT. It codes for CASHPPTNTEAFF.

CDR3 amino acids: CASSKPRGGRVTYEQFF. CDR3 nucleotide sequence: TGTGCCAGCAGTAAACCCCGTGGCGGGAGGGTAACCTATGAGCAGTTCTTC. The V gene is TRBV28, the J gene TRBJ2-1; 9 nucleotides agree with TRBD2. CDR1 and CDR2 from the germline V gene are MDHEN and SYDVKM. The CDR3 has 17 residues. The V gene end was trimmed by 5 bases and the J gene end by 8 bases; junction bases not matched to a gene: 16.

This chain connects TRBV7-6 to TRBJ1-1; possibly TRBD1 for D (6 bases). V lost 1 base and J 8 bases, leaving 20 bases between the germline ends. Germline V gene lookup returns CDR1 SGHVS and CDR2 FNYEAQ. The CDR3 length is 16 residues. Written as DNA, the CDR3 is TGTGCCAGCAGCTTAGTTGGGGAGTTAAGGGGGAAAGAAGCTTTCTTT. This translates into CASSLVGELRGKEAFF.

The rearrangement links TRBV6-9 to TRBJ2-7, with 12 bases that match TRBD2. Germline values: CDR1 MNHGY, CDR2 SVAAGI. CDR3 length: 14 amino acids. Trimming took 5 bases from V and 4 from J; bases not matched to a gene: 3. CDR3 sequence: CASSAGLAGYEQYF. The CDR3 coding sequence is TGTGCCAGCAGTGCGGGACTAGCGGGTTACGAGCAGTACTTC.

This chain links TRBV11-3 with TRBJ2-1; D may be TRBD2 (5 bases). The CDR3 is 14 residues long. Deletions cut 0 bases from V and 13 bases from J, with 16 bases between. The germline CDR1 and CDR2 sequences are SGHNT and YENEEA. The CDR3 nucleotides are TGTGCCAGCAGCTTAGAGAGGAGGTCGAAAAGACAGTTCTTC. The encoded protein is CASSLERRSKRQFF.

CDR3 DNA sequence: TGCGCCAGCAGCCTTGCCTCTGAAGCTTTCTTT. It is translated as CASSLASEAFF. The chain links TRBV10-2 to TRBJ1-1, with D unresolved. CDR3 length equals 11 residues. Germline lookup yields CDR1 WSHSY and CDR2 SAAADI. With 6 bases removed from V and 6 bases from J, the gap between germline ends came to 8 bases.

Comments on this clone: With only one base between it and a far larger clone, this is likely a read error. Other DNA sequences from this sample encode an identical CDR3 as well. The rearrangement joins TRBV2 to TRBJ1-5, with D possibly TRBD1 on 5 matching bases. CDR1 and CDR2 (germline): SNHLY, FYNNEI. V lost 5 bases to trimming and J lost 8 bases, with 16 bases between them. This CDR3 is 14 amino acids long. The CDR3 sequence is CASSLSGGEEPQHF. CDR3 DNA sequence: TGTGCCAGCAGTTTAAGCGGGGGGGAGGAGCCCCAGCATTTT.

The chain recombines TRBV2 with TRBJ2-3; 10 bases are shared with TRBD2. The CDR3 extends over 13 amino acids. Germline V gene lookup returns CDR1 SNHLY and CDR2 FYNNEI. V shed 8 bases, J shed 2 bases, and the junction held 1 base outside the gene matches. DNA of the CDR3: TGTGCCAGCGGGACTAGCGACACAGATACGCAGTATTTT. It encodes CASGTSDTDTQYF.

The chain joins TRBV29-1 to TRBJ2-7; 7 bases agree with TRBD2. The germline CDR1 and CDR2 sequences are SQVTM and ANQGSEA. The CDR3 has 13 amino acids. The trim removed 6 bases at V and 4 bases at J, leaving 9 bases unmatched. CDR3 protein: CSVSSGLLYEQYF. The DNA for the CDR3 is TGCAGCGTCTCTAGCGGATTACTTTACGAGCAGTACTTC.

This clone qualifies as medium-sized (0.01 to 0.1%). Other nucleotide sequences in the sample specify the same CDR3. The rearrangement joins TRBV6-5 to TRBJ2-2; D is ambiguous. This CDR3 has 13 residues. Germline V CDR1 and CDR2: MNHEY, SVGAGI. V was shortened by 2 bases and J by 3 bases, with 4 bases between the two germline ends. The DNA of the CDR3 is TGTGCCAGCAGTTACCAGGACACCGGGGAGCTGTTTTTT. The encoded protein is CASSYQDTGELFF.

The rearrangement links TRBV6-1 to TRBJ1-5; 7 bases are shared with TRBD1. J lost 5 bases, V lost 2 bases, and 6 bases had no gene match. The CDR3 totals 15 residues. Germline lookup yields CDR1 MNHNS and CDR2 SASEGT. The CDR3 bases are TGTGCCAGCAGTGAATCACCAGGGGGTCATCAGCCCCAGCATTTT. Its translation is CASSESPGGHQPQHF.

CDR3 loop: CASSRTGVYEQFF. CDR3 DNA sequence: TGCGCCAGCAGCCGGACTGGTGTGTATGAGCAGTTCTTC. The chain recombines TRBV5-1 with TRBJ2-1; D might be TRBD2 (5 bases). Between the trimmed V and J ends, which lost 4 bases and 8 bases, there was a span of 13 bases. The germline CDR1 and CDR2 sequences are SGHRS and YFSETQ. CDR3 size: 13 residues.

The genes are TRBV7-9 and TRBJ1-5; D uncertain. Germline V gene data show CDR1 as SEHNR and CDR2 as FQNEAQ (reference sequence). This CDR3 contains 14 residues. Trimming took off 1 base at V and 3 bases at J, with 7 bases between the two ends. CDR3 in amino acids: CASSLEQLNQPQHF. The CDR3 region has the DNA TGTGCCAGCAGCTTAGAACAGCTCAATCAGCCCCAGCATTTT.

J is TRBJ2-7 and V is TRBV5-1; D might be TRBD1 (5 bases). The CDR3 length is 14 residues. V was shortened by 0 bases and J by 2 bases, with 9 bases between the two germline ends. Per germline, CDR1 SGHRS and CDR2 YFSETQ. The CDR3 is CASSLVLGAYEQYF. The CDR3 DNA reads TGCGCCAGCAGCTTGGTCCTAGGGGCCTACGAGCAGTACTTC.

In its sample, this clone was seen once. This chain's CDR3 is CASSSSANTEAFF. The CDR3 nucleotides read TGTGCCAGCAGCTCGTCCGCCAACACTGAAGCTTTCTTT. The V call is TRBV28, the J call TRBJ1-1; D call uncertain. Germline V lookup: CDR1 MDHEN, CDR2 SYDVKM. This CDR3 is built from 13 residues. Trimming took 6 bases from V and 2 from J, leaving 10 bases between them.